Following are 19 T cell receptor beta chains from one sample sequenced in a study of blood T cell repertoires in COVID-19. Clones were read by immunoSEQ multiplex PCR, and TCRdb kept only the in-frame ones, dropping some. The repertoire has 200,000 to 300,000 clones, roughly 86% of them found once; the top ten carry about 9.2%. The source material was peripheral blood. Receptor source: a middle-aged man who had recovered from COVID-19.

The chain is built from TRBV5-1 and TRBJ2-3, with D tentatively TRBD2 (6 bases). The CDR3 contains 13 residues. The germline V and J ends were trimmed by 7 bases and 4 bases, with 13 bases remaining between them. Germline CDR1 is SGHRS and CDR2 is YFSETQ. The CDR3: CASRAGGADTQYF. The DNA of the CDR3 is TGCGCCAGCCGGGCCGGGGGAGCAGATACGCAGTATTTT.

V usage is TRBV5-5 and J usage is TRBJ1-2; D perhaps matches TRBD1 (5 bases). V was trimmed by 0 bases and J by 1 base, leaving 7 bases between them. Germline CDR1 SGHKS, CDR2 YYEKEE (reference sequence). There are 14 residues in the CDR3. This CDR3 reads CASSLEGLNYGYTF. Written as DNA, the CDR3 is TGTGCCAGCAGCTTGGAGGGGCTTAACTATGGCTACACCTTC.

The chain couples TRBV20-1 to TRBJ2-3, with D possibly matching TRBD2 (5 bases). V was pared by 3 bases and J by 1 base, with 14 bases between. Germline CDR1 is DFQATT and CDR2 is SNEGSKA (reference sequence). The CDR3 spans 15 residues. The CDR3 bases are TGCAGTGCTAGTCGATCTAGCAGCCGCACAGATACGCAGTATTTT. It yields the protein CSASRSSSRTDTQYF.

This chain links TRBV30 with TRBJ1-4; possibly TRBD1 for D (5 bases). Germline V gene sequence: CDR1 GTSNPN, CDR2 SVGIG (reference sequence). V lost 2 bases, J lost 3 bases, and 7 bases lay in between. The CDR3 runs to 13 residues. CDR3 nucleotides: TGTGCCTGGAGTACCAGGGCTAATGAAAAACTGTTTTTT. It codes for CAWSTRANEKLFF.

The chain carries TRBV19 and TRBJ1-2; 9 bases are a match to TRBD1. CDR3 length: 13 amino acids. Per the germline V gene, CDR1 is LNHDA and CDR2 is SQIVND (reference sequence). V trimming: 3 bases; J trimming: 4 bases; junction bases outside the gene matches: 0. The CDR3 sequence: CASSMGQGYGYTF. The CDR3 nucleotides are TGTGCCAGTAGTATGGGACAGGGCTATGGCTACACCTTC. Using reference TRBV19 and TRBJ1-2 for the parts outside the CDR3, the full variable domain is DGGITQSPKYLFRKEGQNVTLSCEQNLNHDAMYWYRQDPGQGLRLIYYSQIVNDFQKGDIAEGYSVSREKKESFPLTVTSAQKNPTAFYLCASSMGQGYGYTFGSGTRLTVV.

The chain employs TRBV10-2 and TRBJ1-1; 7 bases fit TRBD1. Germline assignment: CDR1 WSHSY and CDR2 SAAADI. V trimming: 6 bases; J trimming: 2 bases; junction bases outside the gene matches: 6. This CDR3 spans 14 amino acids. The CDR3 loop reads CASRTGTANTEAFF. CDR3 nucleotides: TGCGCCAGCAGGACCGGGACAGCAAACACTGAAGCTTTCTTT.

The chain links TRBV5-1 to TRBJ2-5; TRBD2 agrees at 9 bases. The V gene end was trimmed by 4 bases and the J gene end by 0 bases; junction bases not matched to a gene: 7. The CDR3 extends over 16 amino acids. The germline gives CDR1 SGHRS, CDR2 YFSETQ. CDR3 nucleotide sequence: TGCGCCAGCAGCCGGGTAGGCGGGAGGGACCAAGAGACCCAGTACTTC. It codes for CASSRVGGRDQETQYF.

The chain employs TRBV5-1 and TRBJ2-2, with D possibly TRBD1 on 6 matching bases. Between the trimmed V and J ends, which lost 5 bases and 6 bases, there was a span of 23 bases. This CDR3 has 17 residues. The germline V gene has CDR1 SGHRS and CDR2 YFSETQ. The CDR3 DNA reads as TGCGCCAGCAGACCTACTTTACAGGGAACGGCTCCCGGGGAGCTGTTTTTT. Residues: CASRPTLQGTAPGELFF.

The chain links TRBV30 to TRBJ2-3; 12 bases map to TRBD2. V was clipped by 3 bases and J by 0 bases; unmatched bases: 7. The CDR3 sequence is 17 residues long. Germline V CDR1 and CDR2: GTSNPN, SVGIG (reference sequence). In DNA, the CDR3 is TGTGCCTGGAGCGCCCCGGGGACTAGCGGGAGCACAGATACGCAGTATTTT. As protein: CAWSAPGTSGSTDTQYF.

This sequence joins TRBV7-9 and TRBJ2-3; 12 nucleotides align to TRBD2. Germline values: CDR1 SEHNR, CDR2 FQNEAQ (reference sequence). CDR3 size: 15 residues. The junction had 2 bases not matched to a gene; V was cut back by 2 bases and J by 5 bases. The CDR3 sequence is CASSLLAGGLDTQYF. CDR3 nucleotides: TGTGCCAGCAGCTTACTAGCGGGGGGGCTAGATACGCAGTATTTT.

The chain carries TRBV29-1 and TRBJ2-1; 9 bases line up with TRBD2. The CDR3 totals 11 residues. With 6 bases clipped from V and 14 bases from J, the junction kept 8 bases outside the gene matches. Germline V gives CDR1 SQVTM, CDR2 ANQGSEA. Here the CDR3 reads CSVGSGGREFF. The CDR3 coding sequence is TGCAGCGTGGGAAGCGGGGGGAGGGAGTTCTTC.

This sequence joins TRBV11-3 and TRBJ2-1; TRBD1 agrees at 7 bases. CDR1 is SGHNT, CDR2 YENEEA, per germline. This CDR3 has 15 residues. With 5 bases clipped from V and 5 bases from J, the junction kept 9 bases outside the gene matches. Here the CDR3 DNA reads TGTGCCAGCAGCCCTCAAACCGACAGGGACAATGAGCAGTTCTTC. It translates to CASSPQTDRDNEQFF.

The chain recombines TRBV5-6 with TRBJ2-3; TRBD2 agrees at 7 bases. After removal of 4 bases from V and 7 bases from J, the junction contained 12 bases not matched to a gene. Germline loops: CDR1 SGHDT, CDR2 YYEEEE. The CDR3 sequence is 15 residues long. The CDR3 here is CASSPRDGRRYTQYF. CDR3 DNA sequence: TGTGCCAGCAGCCCTAGAGACGGGAGGAGGTATACGCAGTATTTT.

This chain links TRBV7-9 with TRBJ2-1; TRBD1 matches 8 bases. V lost 5 bases to trimming and J lost 7 bases; unmatched junction nucleotides: 10. CDR3 length: 15 amino acids. Germline V gene lookup returns CDR1 SEHNR and CDR2 FQNEAQ (reference sequence). CDR3: CASSPLQGGDNEQFF. The CDR3 bases are TGTGCCAGCAGCCCCTTACAGGGGGGTGATAATGAGCAGTTCTTC. Drawing the rest from reference TRBV7-9 and TRBJ2-1, the complete variable domain is DTGVSQNPRHKITKRGQNVTFRCDPISEHNRLYWYRQTLGQGPEFLTYFQNEAQLEKSRLLSDRFSAERPKGSFSTLEIQRTEQGDSAMYLCASSPLQGGDNEQFFGPGTRLTVL.

Details on this clone: The sample contains more than one DNA sequence encoding this CDR3. V gene TRBV18 combines with J gene TRBJ2-3, with 11 bases fitting TRBD2. The CDR3 runs to 16 residues. The germline V gene encodes CDR1 KGHSH and CDR2 LQKENI. J gave up 5 bases and V 2 bases, and 6 bases lay outside the gene matches. This chain's CDR3 is CASSPGSGGAGDTQYF. In DNA form, the CDR3 reads TGTGCCAGCTCACCAGGTAGCGGGGGGGCTGGAGATACGCAGTATTTT.

The genes are TRBV4-1 and TRBJ2-1, with 10 bases matching TRBD2. There are 16 residues in the CDR3. Per the germline V gene, CDR1 is MGHRA and CDR2 is YSYEKL. V gave up 1 base and J gave up 10 bases; unmatched junction bases: 10. CDR3 region: CASSQAGLAALVEQFF. CDR3 coding DNA: TGCGCCAGCAGCCAAGCTGGACTAGCGGCGCTTGTAGAGCAGTTCTTC.

The rearrangement joins TRBV10-3 to TRBJ2-2; D might be TRBD2 (6 bases). Trimming left V 4 bases short and J 7 bases short, with 16 bases between. Germline V lookup: CDR1 ENHRY, CDR2 SYGVKD. This CDR3 has 15 amino acids. The CDR3 here is CAISGGWEEGGELFF. The CDR3 DNA is TGTGCCATCAGTGGAGGGTGGGAGGAAGGCGGGGAGCTGTTTTTT.

Of note for this clone: A junction end diverges from the germline sequence, so it may reflect a read error. The V gene is TRBV7-2, the J gene TRBJ2-5; the match to TRBD2 covers 7 bases. This CDR3 has 15 residues. Germline CDR1 SGHTA, CDR2 FQGNSA. DNA of the CDR3: TGTGCCAGCAGCTCCCTGGACGCCATCGGGAGGCCCGCTCACTTC. Its translation: CASSSLDAIGRPAHF. Full variable domain (rest looked up from reference TRBV7-2 and TRBJ2-5): GAGVSQSPSNKVTEKGKDVELRCDPISGHTALYWYRQSLGQGLEFLIYFQGNSAPDKSGLPSDRFSAERTGGSVSTLTIQRTQQEDSAVYLCASSSLDAIGRPAHFGPGTRLLVL.

The chain is built from TRBV2 and TRBJ1-2, with D possibly TRBD1 on 6 matching bases. Germline V gene data show CDR1 as SNHLY and CDR2 as FYNNEI. The ends were cut back, 6 bases at V and 4 bases at J, with 15 bases in the middle. This CDR3 region has 14 residues. The CDR3 region has the DNA TGTGCCAGCAGGACAGGCGGGGGAATCTATGGCTACACCTTC. It codes for CASRTGGGIYGYTF.